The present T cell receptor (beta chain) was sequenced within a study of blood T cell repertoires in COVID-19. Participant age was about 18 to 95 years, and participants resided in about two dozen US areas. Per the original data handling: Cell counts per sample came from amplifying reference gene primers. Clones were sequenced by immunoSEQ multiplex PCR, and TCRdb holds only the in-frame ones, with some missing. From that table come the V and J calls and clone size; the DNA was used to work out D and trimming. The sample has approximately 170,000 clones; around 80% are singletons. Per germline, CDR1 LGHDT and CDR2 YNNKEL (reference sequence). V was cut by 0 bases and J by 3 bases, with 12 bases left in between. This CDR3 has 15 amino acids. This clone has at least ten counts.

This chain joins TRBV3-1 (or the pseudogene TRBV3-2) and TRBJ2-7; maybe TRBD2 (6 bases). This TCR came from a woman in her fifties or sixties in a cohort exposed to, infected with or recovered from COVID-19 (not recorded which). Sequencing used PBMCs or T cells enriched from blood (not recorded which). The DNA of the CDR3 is TGTGCCAGCAGCCAAGATGCTAGCGCTCACTACGAGCAGTACTTC. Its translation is CASSQDASAHYEQYF.